Shown below are 3 T cell receptor beta chains from a single sample sequenced in a study of beta chain features in type 1 diabetes. The sequenced template was cDNA made from the entire isolated RNA. Produced via immunoSEQ multiplex PCR; TCRdb's table is partial and in-frame only. The sample yields 900,000 or so clones, 15% to 20% seen once. Input material: naive CD4+ T cells from blood. These receptors all come from a woman under 30 in good health.

CDR3 in DNA: TGTGCCAGCAGCTTGAGGGGAAAACTAAATGAAAAACTGTTTTTT. This codes for CASSLRGKLNEKLFF. V gene TRBV5-8 combines with J gene TRBJ1-4; perhaps TRBD1 as D (5 bases). V lost 1 base and J 5 bases, leaving 12 bases between the germline ends. This CDR3 spans 15 amino acids. The germline gives CDR1 SGHTS, CDR2 YDEGEE. Complete variable domain (other parts from reference TRBV5-8 and TRBJ1-4): EAGVTQSPTHLIKTRGQQATLRCSPISGHTSVYWYQQALGLGLQFLLWYDEGEERNRGNFPPRFSGRQFPNYSSELNVNALELEDSALYLCASSLRGKLNEKLFFGSGTQLSVL.

Only a few counts were recorded for this clone. The rearrangement joins TRBV11-2 to TRBJ2-1; 12 nucleotides align to TRBD2. The CDR3 is made up of 17 amino acids. CDR1 is SGHAT and CDR2 is FQNNGV in the germline V gene. The J segment lost 7 bases and the V segment lost 4 bases, leaving 11 bases of the junction unmatched. The CDR3 sequence is CASSSLRTSGRWNEQFF. The CDR3 DNA follows: TGTGCCAGCAGCTCTCTAAGAACTAGCGGGAGGTGGAATGAGCAGTTCTTC.

For the CDR3, the DNA is TGTGCCAGCAGTGAACTACGGACCGGGGGACAGGAGACCCAGTACTTC. Translated, it gives CASSELRTGGQETQYF. J is TRBJ2-5 and V is TRBV6-1; D might be TRBD1 (7 bases). CDR1 and CDR2 from the germline V gene are MNHNS and SASEGT. Trimming pared 2 bases from V and 5 bases from J, leaving 18 bases between. The CDR3 runs to 16 residues.